By its share, the clone carrying this T cell receptor beta chain is medium-sized (0.01 to 0.1%). The CDR3 loop spans 13 amino acids. V lost 3 bases, J lost 6 bases, and 10 bases lay in between. Germline-derived CDR1 and CDR2 are SGDLS and YYNGEE. Only in-frame clones appear in the TCRdb table, and some are missing; sequencing was by immunoSEQ multiplex PCR. The sample lists around 20,000 clones, 65% to 85% seen once, with around a fifth in the top ten. The sample comes from a study of PD-1 blockade in classical Hodgkin lymphoma. Overall study: Patients were dosed intravenously with nivolumab at 3 mg/kg every 2 weeks.

Time point in this sample: cycle 4 day 1 (C4D1), after five to seven weeks of nivolumab. Relapses following autologous stem cell transplantation were seen in all patients, with brentuximab vedotin exposure varying. This specimen consisted of peripheral blood mononuclear cells (PBMCs), obtained before the fourth cycle of nivolumab. This clonotype originated in a human donor with classical Hodgkin lymphoma. The rearrangement uses TRBV9 and TRBJ2-1; D is possibly TRBD1 (5 bases). CDR3 loop: CASSGGQSNEQFF. The CDR3 nucleotides read TGTGCCAGCAGCGGCGGACAAAGCAATGAGCAGTTCTTC.